This T cell receptor beta chain was retrieved from a study of blood T cell repertoires in COVID-19. Background on the study: Samples came from the United States, Italy and Spain, spanning acute and convalescent COVID-19. T cells, B-cell-depleted T cells, or PBMCs provided the cDNA or gDNA that served as material.

In the study's own analysis: From reference gene primer amplification, estimates of nucleated cell counts were derived. The repertoire was sequenced with immunoSEQ multiplex PCR; TCRdb's copy has only in-frame clones and lacks some. Clone size and the V and J calls come from that table; the DNA yielded D and trimming. Here the sample spans about 71,000 clones, around nine tenths being singletons. The specimen sequenced was peripheral blood. The receptor was derived from a woman aged 18-29 years with acute or convalescent COVID-19.

In DNA, the CDR3 is TGTGCCATTCGACAGCCGGGACTAGCGGGAAACAATGAGCAGTTCTTC. The encoded protein is CAIRQPGLAGNNEQFF. The V gene is TRBV15, the J gene TRBJ2-1; 13 bases line up with TRBD2. The CDR3 spans 16 residues. The V gene's germline CDR1 is LNHNV and CDR2 YYDKDF (reference sequence). J gave up 5 bases and V 10 bases, and 11 bases lay outside the gene matches.